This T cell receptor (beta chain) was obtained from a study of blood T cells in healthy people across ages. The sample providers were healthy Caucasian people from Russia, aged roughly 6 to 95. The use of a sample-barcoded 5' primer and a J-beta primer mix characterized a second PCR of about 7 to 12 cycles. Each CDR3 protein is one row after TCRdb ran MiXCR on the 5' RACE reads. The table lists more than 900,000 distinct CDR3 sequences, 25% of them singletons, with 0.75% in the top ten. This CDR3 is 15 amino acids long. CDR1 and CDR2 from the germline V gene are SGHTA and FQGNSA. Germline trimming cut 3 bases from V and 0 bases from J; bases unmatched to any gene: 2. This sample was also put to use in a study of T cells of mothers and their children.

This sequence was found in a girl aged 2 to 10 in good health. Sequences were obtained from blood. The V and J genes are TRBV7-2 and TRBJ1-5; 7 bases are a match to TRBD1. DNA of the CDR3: TGTGCCAGCAGCTTGGGACAGTTTAGCAATCAGCCCCAGCATTTT. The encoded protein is CASSLGQFSNQPQHF.